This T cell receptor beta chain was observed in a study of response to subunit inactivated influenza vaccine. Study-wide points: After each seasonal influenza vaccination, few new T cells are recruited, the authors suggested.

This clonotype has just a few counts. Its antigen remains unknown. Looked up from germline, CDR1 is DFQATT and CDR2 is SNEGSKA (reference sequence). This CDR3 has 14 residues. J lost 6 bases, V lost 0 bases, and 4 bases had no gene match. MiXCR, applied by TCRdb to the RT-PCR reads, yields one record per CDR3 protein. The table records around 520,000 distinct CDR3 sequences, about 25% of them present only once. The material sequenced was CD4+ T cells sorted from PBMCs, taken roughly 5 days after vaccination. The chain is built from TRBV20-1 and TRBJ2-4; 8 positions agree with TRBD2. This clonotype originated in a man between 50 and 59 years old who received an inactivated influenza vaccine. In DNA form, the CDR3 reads TGCAGTGCTAGAGATATACTAGCGGTAAACATTCAGTACTTC. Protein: CSARDILAVNIQYF.